This T cell receptor (beta chain) is from a study of regulatory T cells in long-lasting Graves disease. A word on this clonotype: Its antigen is currently unknown.

Whole-study findings and limits: There were preferences for TRBV28, TRBJ1-2 and TRBJ2-5 in persistent disease. Fewer public clonotypes were shared by new patients (around 1,000) than by persistent patients (about 2,700).

The CDR3 has 13 amino acids. V dropped 4 bases and J dropped 1 base, with 10 bases sitting between them. The germline V gene encodes CDR1 SQVTM and CDR2 ANQGSEA. Time point here: persistent/refractory GD, antithyroid drugs over 5 years with positive TRAb. Preparation of the TCR library used RNA extracted from PBMCs. CDR3-region Arm-PCR and iRepertoire HTBI primers produced the TCR beta libraries. TCRdb used MiXCR to reprocess the multiplex PCR reads, holding one entry per CDR3 protein. The sample yields fewer than 450,000 distinct CDR3 sequences, around 20% seen once. The clonotype was recovered from a female donor with Graves disease. Sequencing used peripheral blood mononuclear cells (PBMCs), obtained when the disease was refractory, from a patient treated with antithyroid drugs. The chain carries TRBV29-1 and TRBJ1-1; maybe TRBD1 (6 bases). CDR3 amino acids: CSVGETGNTEAFF. CDR3 sequence (DNA): TGCAGCGTTGGGGAGACAGGGAACACTGAAGCTTTCTTT.